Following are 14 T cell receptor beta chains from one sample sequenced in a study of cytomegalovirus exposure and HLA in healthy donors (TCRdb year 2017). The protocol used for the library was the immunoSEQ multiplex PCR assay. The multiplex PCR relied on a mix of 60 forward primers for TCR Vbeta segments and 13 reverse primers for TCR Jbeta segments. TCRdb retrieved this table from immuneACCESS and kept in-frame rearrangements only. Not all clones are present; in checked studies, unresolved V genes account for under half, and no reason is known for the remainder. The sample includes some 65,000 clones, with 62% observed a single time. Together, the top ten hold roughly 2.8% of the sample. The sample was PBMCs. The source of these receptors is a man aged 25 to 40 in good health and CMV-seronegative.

CDR3 DNA: TGTGCCAGCAGTCACCAAGGGAGGGAGGATGAAGCTTTCTTT. It specifies CASSHQGREDEAFF. The V and J genes are TRBV6-1 and TRBJ1-1; D call uncertain. CDR3 length equals 14 residues. Germline values: CDR1 MNHNS, CDR2 SASEGT. Trimming took 5 bases from V and 7 from J, leaving 17 bases between them.

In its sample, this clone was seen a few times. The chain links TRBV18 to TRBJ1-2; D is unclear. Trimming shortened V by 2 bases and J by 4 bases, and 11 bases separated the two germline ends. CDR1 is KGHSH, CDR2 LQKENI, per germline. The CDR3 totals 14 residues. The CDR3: CASSPDGASYGYTF. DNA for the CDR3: TGTGCCAGCTCACCAGACGGAGCTAGCTATGGCTACACCTTC.

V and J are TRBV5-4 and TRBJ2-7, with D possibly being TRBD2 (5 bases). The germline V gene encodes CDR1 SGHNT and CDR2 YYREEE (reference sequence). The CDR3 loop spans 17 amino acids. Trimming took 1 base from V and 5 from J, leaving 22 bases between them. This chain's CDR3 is CASSLYPGYSEVNEQYF. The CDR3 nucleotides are TGTGCCAGCAGCTTGTACCCGGGATATTCCGAGGTCAACGAGCAGTACTTC.

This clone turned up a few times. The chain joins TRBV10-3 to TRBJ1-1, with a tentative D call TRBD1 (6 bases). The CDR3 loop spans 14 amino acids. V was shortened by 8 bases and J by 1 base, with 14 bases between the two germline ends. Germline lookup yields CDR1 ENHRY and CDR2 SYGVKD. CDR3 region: CAIQGMSPNTEAFF. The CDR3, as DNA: TGTGCCATCCAGGGGATGTCACCGAACACTGAAGCTTTCTTT.

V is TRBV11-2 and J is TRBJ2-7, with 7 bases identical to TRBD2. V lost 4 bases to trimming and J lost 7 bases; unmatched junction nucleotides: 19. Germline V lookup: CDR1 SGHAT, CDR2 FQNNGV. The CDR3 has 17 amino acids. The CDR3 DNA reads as TGTGCCAGCAGCTCGATACCGGGGGGTCCTCTAATGGGGGAGCAGTACTTC. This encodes CASSSIPGGPLMGEQYF.

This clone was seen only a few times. CDR3 sequence (DNA): TGTGCCAGCAGTTACGGAGGGGACCGGGAGACCCAGTACTTC. This codes for CASSYGGDRETQYF. The chain is built from TRBV6-6 and TRBJ2-5, with D perhaps TRBD2 (6 bases). Trimming took off 2 bases at V and 5 bases at J, with 12 bases between the two ends. CDR3 length: 14 amino acids. Germline V gene lookup returns CDR1 MNHNY and CDR2 SVGAGI (reference sequence).

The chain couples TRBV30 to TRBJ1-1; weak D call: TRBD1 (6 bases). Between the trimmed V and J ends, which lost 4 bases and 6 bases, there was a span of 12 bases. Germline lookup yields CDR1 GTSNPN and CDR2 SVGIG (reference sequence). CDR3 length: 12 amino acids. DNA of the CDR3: TGTGCCTGGATGGGGGCGGGGGCTGAAGCTTTCTTT. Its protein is CAWMGAGAEAFF.

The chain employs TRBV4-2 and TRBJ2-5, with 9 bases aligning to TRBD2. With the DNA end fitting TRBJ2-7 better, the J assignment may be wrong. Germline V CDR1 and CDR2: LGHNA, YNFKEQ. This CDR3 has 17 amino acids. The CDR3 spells CASSQGVVRGGTYEQYF. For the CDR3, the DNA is TGTGCCAGCAGCCAAGGAGTGGTGCGGGGGGGAACCTACGAGCAGTACTTC.

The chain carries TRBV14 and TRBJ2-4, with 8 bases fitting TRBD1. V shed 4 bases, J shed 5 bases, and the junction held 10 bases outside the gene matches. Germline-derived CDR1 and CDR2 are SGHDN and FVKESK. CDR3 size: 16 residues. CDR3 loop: CASSPQGAGPQNIQYF. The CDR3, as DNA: TGTGCCAGCAGCCCCCAGGGGGCCGGTCCCCAAAACATTCAGTACTTC.

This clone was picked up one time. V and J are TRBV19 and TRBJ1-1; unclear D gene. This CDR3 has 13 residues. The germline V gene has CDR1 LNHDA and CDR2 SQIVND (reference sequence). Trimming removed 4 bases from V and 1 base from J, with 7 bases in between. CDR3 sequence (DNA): TGTGCCAGTAGTACTACTGCGAACACTGAAGCTTTCTTT. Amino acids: CASSTTANTEAFF.

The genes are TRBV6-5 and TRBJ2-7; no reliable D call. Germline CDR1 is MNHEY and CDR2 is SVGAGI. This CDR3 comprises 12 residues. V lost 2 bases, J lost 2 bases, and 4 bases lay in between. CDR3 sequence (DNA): TGTGCCAGCAGTTACAATACCTACGAGCAGTACTTC. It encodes CASSYNTYEQYF.

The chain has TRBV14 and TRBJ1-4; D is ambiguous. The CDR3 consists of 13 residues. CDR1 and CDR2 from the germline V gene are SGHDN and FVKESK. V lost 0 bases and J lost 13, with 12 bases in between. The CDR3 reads CASSQDEFVPLFF. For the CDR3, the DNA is TGTGCCAGCAGCCAAGACGAGTTCGTCCCACTGTTTTTT.

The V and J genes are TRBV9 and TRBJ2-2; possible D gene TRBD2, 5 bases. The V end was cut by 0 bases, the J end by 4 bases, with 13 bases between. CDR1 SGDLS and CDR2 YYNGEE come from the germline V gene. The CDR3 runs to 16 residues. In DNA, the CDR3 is TGTGCCAGCAGCGTAGAAGGGCTAGCCCTCACCGGGGAGCTGTTTTTT. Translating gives CASSVEGLALTGELFF.

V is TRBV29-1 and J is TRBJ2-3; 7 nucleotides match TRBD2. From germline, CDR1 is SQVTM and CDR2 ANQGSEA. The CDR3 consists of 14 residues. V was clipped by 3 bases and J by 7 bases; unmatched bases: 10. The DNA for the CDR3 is TGCAGCGTTGACCTTAATCAACTAGCGTATACGCAGTATTTT. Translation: CSVDLNQLAYTQYF.